One and the same sample provided the 28 T cell receptor beta chains below, sequenced in a study of blood T cell repertoires in COVID-19. This table comes from immunoSEQ multiplex PCR, and its TCRdb copy is limited to in-frame clones, with some not included. This sample has some 230,000 clones; approximately 83% occur once, and the top ten carry about 2.9%. Sequencing was performed on peripheral blood. The receptor set was obtained from a woman aged 30 to 39 who had recovered from COVID-19.

Comment on this clone: The junction does not match germline at one end; this may be a read error. The chain carries TRBV5-5 and TRBJ2-7, with a possible D match to TRBD1 (6 bases). The CDR3 is 12 amino acids. The germline V gene has CDR1 SGHKS and CDR2 YYEKEE (reference sequence). As DNA, the CDR3 is TGTGCCAGCACCTTGGGACAAAACGAGCAGTACTTC. Amino acid sequence: CASTLGQNEQYF.

The rearrangement joins TRBV5-1 to TRBJ1-1, with 9 bases lining up with TRBD1. The CDR3 sequence is 13 residues long. J lost 11 bases, V lost 2 bases, and 7 bases had no gene match. Germline V gene sequence: CDR1 SGHRS, CDR2 YFSETQ. CDR3 amino acids: CASSFTGGAEAFF. The CDR3 region has the DNA TGCGCCAGCAGCTTTACAGGGGGCGCAGAGGCTTTCTTT.

This clone was found a few times. The chain carries TRBV7-2 and TRBJ2-7, with D hard to call. Trimming stripped 0 bases from V and 6 bases from J, with 9 bases between. The CDR3 runs 13 residues. In germline, CDR1 is SGHTA, CDR2 FQGNSA. CDR3 DNA: TGTGCCAGCAGCTTAGCCCCAACGGTCGAGCAGTACTTC. Translated: CASSLAPTVEQYF.

The chain employs TRBV6-1 and TRBJ2-4; D perhaps matches TRBD1 (6 bases). Germline V gives CDR1 MNHNS, CDR2 SASEGT. There are 18 residues in the CDR3. Deletions cut 4 bases from V and 1 base from J, with 20 bases between. CDR3 protein: CASSGYREWDTAKNIQYF. The DNA of the CDR3 is TGTGCCAGCAGTGGGTACAGGGAATGGGATACGGCCAAAAACATTCAGTACTTC.

J is TRBJ1-2 and V is TRBV30, with unresolved D. CDR3 length: 13 residues. Germline V CDR1 and CDR2: GTSNPN, SVGIG (reference sequence). Between the trimmed V and J ends, which lost 0 bases and 5 bases, there was a span of 10 bases. The CDR3 region is CAWSVEGGYGYTF. The CDR3 DNA sequence: TGTGCCTGGAGTGTAGAGGGAGGTTATGGCTACACCTTC. Looking up the rest from reference TRBV30 and TRBJ1-2 gives the full variable domain: SQTIHQWPATLVQPVGSPLSLECTVEGTSNPNLYWYRQAAGRGLQLLFYSVGIGQISSEVPQNLSASRPQDRQFILSSKKLLLSDSGFYLCAWSVEGGYGYTFGSGTRLTVV.

The genes are TRBV28 and TRBJ2-6; 7 bases are shared with TRBD1. Trimming cost V 6 bases and J 0 bases; bases outside gene matches: 14. Germline lookup yields CDR1 MDHEN and CDR2 SYDVKM. CDR3 length: 19 residues. The CDR3 bases are TGTGCCAGCAGCCCCATCGGACAGGAAACTCTCTCTGGGGCCAACGTCCTGACTTTC. It is translated as CASSPIGQETLSGANVLTF.

This rearrangement joins TRBV11-2 to TRBJ1-2; a weak D match, TRBD1 (5 bases). This CDR3 region has 13 residues. Germline CDR1 reads SGHAT; CDR2 reads FQNNGV. V was trimmed by 5 bases and J by 8 bases, leaving 15 bases between them. CDR3 DNA sequence: TGTGCCAGCAGCGCCCAAGACACAGGCGGCTACACCTTC. It is translated as CASSAQDTGGYTF.

The V and J genes are TRBV5-1 and TRBJ1-4, with TRBD1 matching 7 bases. With V trimmed by 0 bases and J by 7 bases, 9 bases remained unmatched. Germline V gene data show CDR1 as SGHRS and CDR2 as YFSETQ. The CDR3 loop spans 16 amino acids. For the CDR3, the DNA is TGCGCCAGCAGCTTGGCAGGACAGGATCAAATTGAAAAACTGTTTTTT. Translating gives CASSLAGQDQIEKLFF.

J is TRBJ1-3 and V is TRBV5-1, with D tentatively TRBD1 (5 bases). CDR3 length: 16 amino acids. Germline CDR1 and CDR2: SGHRS and YFSETQ. V gave up 0 bases and J gave up 0 bases, with 10 bases separating them. The CDR3 DNA reads TGCGCCAGCAGCTTGGGGTACGACAGCTCTGGAAACACCATATATTTT. Its translation: CASSLGYDSSGNTIYF.

V is TRBV4-1 and J is TRBJ2-7; 9 nucleotides line up with TRBD2. CDR3 size: 16 residues. Germline CDR1 reads MGHRA; CDR2 reads YSYEKL. Germline trimming cut 4 bases from V and 1 base from J; bases unmatched to any gene: 8. The CDR3 loop is CASSLRTSGLSYEQYF. CDR3 sequence (DNA): TGCGCCAGCAGCCTCCGAACTAGCGGGTTATCCTACGAGCAGTACTTC.

This clone appeared once. The chain combines TRBV6-5 with TRBJ1-1; 7 positions match TRBD1. CDR1 MNHEY and CDR2 SVGAGI come from the germline V gene. V shed 8 bases, J shed 4 bases, and the junction held 7 bases outside the gene matches. CDR3 size: 13 residues. CDR3 amino acids: CASADREGTEAFF. The CDR3 region has the DNA TGTGCCAGCGCCGACAGGGAAGGCACTGAAGCTTTCTTT.

This chain joins TRBV7-3 and TRBJ2-3, with D maybe TRBD2 (6 bases). The CDR3 runs to 15 residues. V was clipped by 4 bases and J by 0 bases, with 11 bases between them. Germline V CDR1 and CDR2: SGHTA, FQGTGA. The CDR3 coding sequence is TGTGCCAGCAGCTCCCGAGCGGGCAGCACAGATACGCAGTATTTT. Translating it yields CASSSRAGSTDTQYF.

In this sample, this clone turned up a few times. The chain has TRBV5-1 and TRBJ1-5; TRBD1 aligns across 8 bases. Trimming removed 7 bases from V and 0 bases from J; junction bases left unmatched: 3. The germline V gene encodes CDR1 SGHRS and CDR2 YFSETQ. This CDR3 contains 14 residues. The CDR3 loop reads CASGTGDSNQPQHF. The DNA of the CDR3 is TGCGCCAGCGGGACAGGAGATAGCAATCAGCCCCAGCATTTT.

This rearrangement joins TRBV21-1 to TRBJ2-7; TRBD2 is the table's D call and was not checked against the DNA. TRBV21-1 is marked as a pseudogene. This CDR3 spans 15 amino acids. CDR3 DNA: TGTGCCAGCAGTCTCCGGAGGTCTCACTCGGGCGAGCAGTACTTC. Its translation is CASSLRRSHSGEQYF.

The gene calls are TRBV28 and TRBJ1-1, with D possibly TRBD1 on 5 matching bases. Germline values: CDR1 MDHEN, CDR2 SYDVKM. Trimming pared 4 bases from V and 4 bases from J, leaving 13 bases between. The CDR3 extends over 14 amino acids. This chain's CDR3 is CASSSLTGGTEAFF. CDR3 sequence (DNA): TGTGCCAGCAGTTCACTTACCGGGGGCACTGAAGCTTTCTTT.

This clone appeared a few times. The V and J genes are TRBV19 and TRBJ1-1; D possibly corresponds to TRBD1 (5 bases). The CDR3 spans 14 residues. Trimming removed 7 bases from V and 4 bases from J, with 16 bases in between. Germline CDR1 is LNHDA and CDR2 is SQIVND (reference sequence). CDR3 region: CASTIGGGTTEAFF. The CDR3 DNA is TGTGCCAGTACTATTGGGGGGGGTACCACTGAAGCTTTCTTT. Full variable domain (missing parts from reference TRBV19 and TRBJ1-1): DGGITQSPKYLFRKEGQNVTLSCEQNLNHDAMYWYRQDPGQGLRLIYYSQIVNDFQKGDIAEGYSVSREKKESFPLTVTSAQKNPTAFYLCASTIGGGTTEAFFGQGTRLTVV.

This clone was seen only once. The genes are TRBV21-1 and TRBJ2-3; TRBD1 reflects the table's D call only, with no check against the DNA. TRBV21-1 is flagged as a pseudogene. The length of the CDR3 is 12 residues. CDR3 protein: CATGTGSDTQYF. The CDR3 DNA reads as TGTGCCACCGGGACAGGGAGCGATACGCAGTATTTT.

The chain carries TRBV7-9 and TRBJ2-1, with D perhaps TRBD2 (6 bases). Germline CDR1 is SEHNR and CDR2 is FQNEAQ (reference sequence). This CDR3 has 15 residues. V was shortened by 3 bases and J by 0 bases, with 9 bases between the two germline ends. The CDR3, as DNA: TGTGCCAGCAGCTTGGGCGGGGCCTCCTACAATGAGCAGTTCTTC. Translation gives CASSLGGASYNEQFF. Looking up the rest from reference TRBV7-9 and TRBJ2-1 gives the full variable domain: DTGVSQNPRHKITKRGQNVTFRCDPISEHNRLYWYRQTLGQGPEFLTYFQNEAQLEKSRLLSDRFSAERPKGSFSTLEIQRTEQGDSAMYLCASSLGGASYNEQFFGPGTRLTVL.

There are a few counts of this clone. This CDR3 reads CATRSSGNTIYF. The CDR3 region has the DNA TGTGCCACCCGGAGCTCTGGAAACACCATATATTTT. The chain carries TRBV15 and TRBJ1-3; D not resolved. Germline V CDR1 and CDR2: LNHNV, YYDKDF (reference sequence). Trimming left V 8 bases short and J 0 bases short, with 5 bases between. CDR3 length: 12 residues.

This clone was detected once. The gene calls are TRBV5-4 and TRBJ1-1; 10 nucleotides agree with TRBD1. V dropped 0 bases and J dropped 0; count of bases not matched to a gene: 5. The CDR3 is made up of 17 amino acids. In germline, CDR1 is SGHNT, CDR2 YYREEE (reference sequence). Here the CDR3 DNA reads TGTGCCAGCAGCTTGGGGGACAGGGGCGATGTGAACACTGAAGCTTTCTTT. As protein: CASSLGDRGDVNTEAFF.

J is TRBJ1-2 and V is TRBV5-4; D might be TRBD1 (5 bases). The V gene lost 6 bases and the J gene lost 3 bases, with 18 bases spanning the gap. The length of the CDR3 is 15 residues. CDR1 SGHNT and CDR2 YYREEE come from the germline V gene (reference sequence). The CDR3 reads CASTRPLQGDYGYTF. In DNA, the CDR3 is TGTGCCAGCACCCGGCCGCTTCAGGGCGACTATGGCTACACCTTC.

The J gene is TRBJ2-7, the V gene TRBV24-1; 7 bases are shared with TRBD2. The CDR3 consists of 10 residues. The V segment lost 9 bases and the J segment 5 bases; nucleotides outside the gene matches: 0. Germline CDR1 and CDR2: KGHDR and SFDVKD. CDR3 in DNA: TGTGCCACCGGGGGGGACGAGCAGTACTTC. Protein: CATGGDEQYF.

The CDR3 bases are TGTGCCAGCAGCTTAGGGGGCAGGGGGCTGGATACGCAGTATTTT. Translation: CASSLGGRGLDTQYF. The chain carries TRBV7-2 and TRBJ2-3; the match to TRBD1 covers 8 bases. Germline V lookup: CDR1 SGHTA, CDR2 FQGNSA. The CDR3 runs to 15 residues. V was clipped by 1 base and J by 6 bases; unmatched bases: 6.

The chain carries TRBV7-6 and TRBJ2-1; 9 bases match TRBD1. The germline CDR1 and CDR2 sequences are SGHVS and FNYEAQ. Trimming removed 5 bases from V and 2 bases from J; junction bases left unmatched: 4. CDR3 length: 15 residues. CDR3 amino acids: CASSLGTGPYNEQFF. The CDR3 DNA sequence: TGTGCCAGCAGCCTTGGGACAGGGCCCTACAATGAGCAGTTCTTC. The full variable domain, with the rest looked up from reference TRBV7-6 and TRBJ2-1, is GAGVSQSPRYKVTKRGQDVALRCDPISGHVSLYWYRQALGQGPEFLTYFNYEAQQDKSGLPNDRFSAERPEGSISTLTIQRTEQRDSAMYRCASSLGTGPYNEQFFGPGTRLTVL.

The chain combines TRBV3-1 (or the pseudogene TRBV3-2) with TRBJ1-2; 7 nucleotides agree with TRBD1. CDR1 and CDR2 from the germline V gene are LGHDT and YNNKEL (reference sequence). The CDR3 extends over 15 amino acids. The J segment lost 7 bases and the V segment lost 1 base, leaving 9 bases of the junction unmatched. This CDR3 is CASSQGVGQFFGYTF. The CDR3 DNA sequence: TGTGCCAGCAGCCAAGGAGTGGGACAGTTCTTTGGCTACACCTTC.

This chain links TRBV28 with TRBJ2-2; no reliable D call. The CDR3 spans 15 residues. V lost 2 bases to trimming and J lost 0 bases, with 7 bases between them. The germline CDR1 and CDR2 sequences are MDHEN and SYDVKM. CDR3 DNA sequence: TGTGCCAGCAGTTTACCAGGCACGAACACCGGGGAGCTGTTTTTT. Its protein product is CASSLPGTNTGELFF.

The chain couples TRBV5-6 to TRBJ2-1, with TRBD1 identical over 11 bases. The CDR3 sequence is 15 residues long. CDR1 SGHDT and CDR2 YYEEEE come from the germline V gene. Unmatched junction bases numbered 3, after V lost 4 bases and J lost 3 bases. CDR3 DNA: TGTGCCAGCAGCCCCGGGACAGGGGGCTACAATGAGCAGTTCTTC. Translating it yields CASSPGTGGYNEQFF.

This clone was found once. The chain couples TRBV5-1 to TRBJ1-2; tentative D call: TRBD1 (6 bases). The V gene lost 0 bases and the J gene lost 5 bases, with 11 bases spanning the gap. Germline V gene lookup returns CDR1 SGHRS and CDR2 YFSETQ. This CDR3 contains 14 residues. The DNA of the CDR3 is TGCGCCAGCAGCTTGGGACAGGACGGATATGGCTACACCTTC. As protein: CASSLGQDGYGYTF.